This TCR beta chain emerged from a study of T cell clones after liver transplantation. Study-level background: As an antigen-independent comparator, third-party-reactive TCRbeta sequences came from pre-transplant mixed lymphocyte reactions.

The table came from immunoSEQ multiplex PCR; TCRdb's copy has only in-frame clones and leaves some out. The sample has around 100,000 clones, around 80% seen once. Per germline, CDR1 WSHSY and CDR2 SAAADI. This CDR3 comprises 15 residues. Germline trimming cut 4 bases from V and 1 base from J; bases unmatched to any gene: 6. Material: CD4+ T cells from blood, obtained approximately 43 months after liver transplant. The receptor was derived from a human patient who received a liver transplant. A share of the T cells may be of graft donor origin. V usage is TRBV10-2 and J usage is TRBJ1-2, with 7 positions matching TRBD1. The CDR3 nucleotides are TGCGCCAGCAGTGGTACACGGGACAGTAACTATGGCTACACCTTC. Protein sequence: CASSGTRDSNYGYTF.